The entry that follows covers one T cell receptor beta chain sequence. This CDR3 is built from 15 residues. V was pared by 3 bases and J by 1 base, with 13 bases between. Germline-derived CDR1 and CDR2 are MDHEN and SYDVKM. This specimen comes from a study of human T cells and chemical hapten exposure. Overall study: Each patient's scalp received weekly diphenylcyclopropenone throughout the approximately 22-week study.

TCRdb re-called the RACE reads with MiXCR, one entry per CDR3 protein. The sample yields about 43,000 distinct CDR3 sequences, approximately 3.3% seen once. The time point denotes: patch test 2, 6 weeks after DPC sensitization. The treatment was: therapeutic diphenylcyclopropenone sensitization with weekly scalp DPC. The chain employs TRBV28 and TRBJ2-7; no definite D call. The clonotype comes from a man aged 35-49 years with alopecia areata. Some clones in this sample may be carry-over from other donors' samples. The specimen was whole blood, collected in connection with sensitization to the hapten diphenylcyclopropenone (DPC). The CDR3 reads CASSFLPPKSYEQYF. CDR3 nucleotide sequence: TGTGCCAGCAGTTTTCTTCCGCCGAAGTCCTACGAGCAGTACTTC.